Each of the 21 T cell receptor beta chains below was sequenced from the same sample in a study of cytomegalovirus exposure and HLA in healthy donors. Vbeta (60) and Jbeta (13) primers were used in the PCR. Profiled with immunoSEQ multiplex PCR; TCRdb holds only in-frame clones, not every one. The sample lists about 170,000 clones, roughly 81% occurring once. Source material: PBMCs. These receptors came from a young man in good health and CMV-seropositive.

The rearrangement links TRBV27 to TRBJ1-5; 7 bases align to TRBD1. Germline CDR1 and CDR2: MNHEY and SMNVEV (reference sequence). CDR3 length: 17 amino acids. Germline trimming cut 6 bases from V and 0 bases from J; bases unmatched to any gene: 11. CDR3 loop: CASRPDRVGDSNQPQHF. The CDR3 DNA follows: TGTGCCAGCAGACCAGACAGGGTCGGAGATAGCAATCAGCCCCAGCATTTT.

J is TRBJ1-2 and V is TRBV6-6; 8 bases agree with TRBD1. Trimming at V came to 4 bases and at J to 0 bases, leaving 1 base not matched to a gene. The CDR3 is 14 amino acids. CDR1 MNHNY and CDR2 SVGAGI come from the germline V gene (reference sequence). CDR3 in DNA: TGTGCCAGCAGTTGGACAGGGACTAACTATGGCTACACCTTC. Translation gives CASSWTGTNYGYTF.

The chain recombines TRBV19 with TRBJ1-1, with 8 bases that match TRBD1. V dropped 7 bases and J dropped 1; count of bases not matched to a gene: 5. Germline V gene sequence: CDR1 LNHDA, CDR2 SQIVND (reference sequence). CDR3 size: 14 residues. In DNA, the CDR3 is TGTGCCAGTATCCCGACAGGGGCGAACACTGAAGCTTTCTTT. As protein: CASIPTGANTEAFF.

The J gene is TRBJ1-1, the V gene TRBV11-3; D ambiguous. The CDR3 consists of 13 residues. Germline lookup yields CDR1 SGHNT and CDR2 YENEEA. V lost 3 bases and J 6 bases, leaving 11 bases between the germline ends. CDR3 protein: CASSFSSQAEAFF. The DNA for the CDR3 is TGTGCCAGCAGCTTCTCATCGCAGGCTGAAGCTTTCTTT.

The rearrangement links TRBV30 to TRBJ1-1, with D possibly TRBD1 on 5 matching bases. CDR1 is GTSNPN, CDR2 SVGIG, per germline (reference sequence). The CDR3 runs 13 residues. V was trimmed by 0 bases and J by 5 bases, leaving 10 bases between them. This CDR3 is CAWSVGGVTEAFF. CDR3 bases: TGTGCCTGGAGTGTTGGGGGGGTGACTGAAGCTTTCTTT.

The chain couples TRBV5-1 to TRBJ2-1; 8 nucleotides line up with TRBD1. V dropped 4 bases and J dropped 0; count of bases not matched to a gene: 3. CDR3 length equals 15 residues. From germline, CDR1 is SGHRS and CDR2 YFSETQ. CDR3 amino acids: CASSPGTGSYNEQFF. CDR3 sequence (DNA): TGCGCCAGCAGCCCGGGGACAGGCTCCTACAATGAGCAGTTCTTC.

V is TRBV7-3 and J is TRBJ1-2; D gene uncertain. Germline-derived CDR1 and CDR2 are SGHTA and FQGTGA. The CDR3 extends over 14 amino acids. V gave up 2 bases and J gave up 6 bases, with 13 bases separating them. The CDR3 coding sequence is TGTGCCAGCAGCTTACTCCGCAGGCACGATGGCTACACCTTC. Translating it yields CASSLLRRHDGYTF.

The CDR3 loop reads CASRRVQVGREQYF. The CDR3 DNA sequence: TGTGCCAGCAGGCGCGTACAGGTGGGGCGGGAGCAGTACTTC. The chain is built from TRBV11-2 and TRBJ2-7, with D maybe TRBD1 (5 bases). Trimming removed 6 bases from V and 7 bases from J, with 19 bases in between. The CDR3 sequence is 14 residues long. CDR1 and CDR2 (germline): SGHAT, FQNNGV.

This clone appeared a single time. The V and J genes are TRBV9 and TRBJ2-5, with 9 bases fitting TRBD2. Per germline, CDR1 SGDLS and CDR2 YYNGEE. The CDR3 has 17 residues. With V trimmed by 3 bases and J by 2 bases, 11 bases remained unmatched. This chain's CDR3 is CASSAWLAGNSQETQYF. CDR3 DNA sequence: TGTGCCAGCAGCGCTTGGCTAGCGGGGAACTCACAAGAGACCCAGTACTTC.

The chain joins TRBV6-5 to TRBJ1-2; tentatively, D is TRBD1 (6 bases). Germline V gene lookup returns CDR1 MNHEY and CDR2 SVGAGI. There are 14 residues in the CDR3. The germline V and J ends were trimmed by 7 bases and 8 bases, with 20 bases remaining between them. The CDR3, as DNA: TGTGCCAGCAAAAGCCATCAGGGGTTTTCGGGCTACACCTTC. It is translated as CASKSHQGFSGYTF.

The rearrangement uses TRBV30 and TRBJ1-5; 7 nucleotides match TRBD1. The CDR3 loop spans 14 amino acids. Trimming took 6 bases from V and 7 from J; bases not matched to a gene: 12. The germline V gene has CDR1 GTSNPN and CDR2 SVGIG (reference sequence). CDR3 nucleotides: TGTGCCTGCTCCCGGGACAGCCCGACCCAGCCCCAGCATTTT. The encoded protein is CACSRDSPTQPQHF.

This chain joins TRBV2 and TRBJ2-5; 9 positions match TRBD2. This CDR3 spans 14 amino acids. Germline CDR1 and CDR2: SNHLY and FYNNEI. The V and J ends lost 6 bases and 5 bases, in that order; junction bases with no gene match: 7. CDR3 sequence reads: CASSRGGAPETQYF. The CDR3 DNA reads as TGTGCCAGCAGCCGCGGGGGGGCCCCGGAGACCCAGTACTTC.

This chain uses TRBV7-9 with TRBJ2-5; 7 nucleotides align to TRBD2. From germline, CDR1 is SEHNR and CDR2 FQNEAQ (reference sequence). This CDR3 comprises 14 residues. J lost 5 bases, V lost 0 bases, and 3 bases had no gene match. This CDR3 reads CASSLAGGLETQYF. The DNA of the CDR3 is TGTGCCAGCAGCTTAGCGGGGGGGTTGGAGACCCAGTACTTC. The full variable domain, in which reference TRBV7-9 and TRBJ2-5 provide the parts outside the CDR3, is DTGVSQNPRHKITKRGQNVTFRCDPISEHNRLYWYRQTLGQGPEFLTYFQNEAQLEKSRLLSDRFSAERPKGSFSTLEIQRTEQGDSAMYLCASSLAGGLETQYFGPGTRLLVL.

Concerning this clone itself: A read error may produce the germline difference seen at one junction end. The CDR3 here is CASSLNHGLAGPLAKNSQYF. In DNA form, the CDR3 reads TGCGCCAGCAGCCTCAATCATGGGCTAGCGGGGCCTCTAGCCAAAAACAGTCAGTACTTC. V gene TRBV4-3 combines with J gene TRBJ2-4; TRBD2 matches 9 bases. This CDR3 is built from 20 residues. Germline CDR1 LGHNA, CDR2 YSLEER.

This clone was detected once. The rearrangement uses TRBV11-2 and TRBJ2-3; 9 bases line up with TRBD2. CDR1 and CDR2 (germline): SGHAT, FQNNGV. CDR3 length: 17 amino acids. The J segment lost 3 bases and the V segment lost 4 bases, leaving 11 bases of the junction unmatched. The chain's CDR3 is CASSSQGAGGETDTQYF. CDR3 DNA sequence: TGTGCCAGCAGCTCCCAGGGAGCGGGGGGCGAGACAGATACGCAGTATTTT.

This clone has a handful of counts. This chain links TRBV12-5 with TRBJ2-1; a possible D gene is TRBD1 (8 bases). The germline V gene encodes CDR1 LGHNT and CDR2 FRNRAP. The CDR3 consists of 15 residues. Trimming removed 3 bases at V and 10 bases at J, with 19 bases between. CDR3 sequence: CASGLAPNRGGEQFF. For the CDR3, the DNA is TGTGCTAGTGGTTTAGCCCCCAACAGGGGGGGGGAGCAGTTCTTC.

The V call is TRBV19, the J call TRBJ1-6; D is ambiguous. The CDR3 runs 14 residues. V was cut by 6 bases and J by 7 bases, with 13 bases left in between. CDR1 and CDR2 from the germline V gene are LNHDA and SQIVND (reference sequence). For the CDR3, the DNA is TGTGCCAGTAGCGAATCAGGAGGGAATTCACCCCTCCACTTT. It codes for CASSESGGNSPLHF.

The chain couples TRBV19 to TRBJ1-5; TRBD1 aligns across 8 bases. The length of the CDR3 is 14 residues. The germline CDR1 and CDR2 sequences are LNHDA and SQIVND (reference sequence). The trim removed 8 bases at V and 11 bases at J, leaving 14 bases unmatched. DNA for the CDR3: TGTGCCAGTCGGGCGGGACAGGAGGCTATGGCCCAGCATTTT. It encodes CASRAGQEAMAQHF.

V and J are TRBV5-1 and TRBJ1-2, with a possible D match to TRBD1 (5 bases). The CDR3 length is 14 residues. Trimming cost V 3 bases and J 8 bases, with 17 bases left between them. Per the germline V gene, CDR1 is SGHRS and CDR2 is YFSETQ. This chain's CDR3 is CASSSDEGVVGYTF. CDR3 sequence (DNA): TGCGCCAGCAGCTCCGACGAAGGGGTTGTAGGCTACACCTTC.

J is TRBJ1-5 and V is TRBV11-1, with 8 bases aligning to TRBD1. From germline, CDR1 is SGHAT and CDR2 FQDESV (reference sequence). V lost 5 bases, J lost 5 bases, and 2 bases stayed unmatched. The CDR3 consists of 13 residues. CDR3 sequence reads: CASSQDRDQPQHF. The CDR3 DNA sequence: TGTGCCAGCAGCCAGGACAGGGATCAGCCCCAGCATTTT. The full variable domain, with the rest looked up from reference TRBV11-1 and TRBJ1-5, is EAEVAQSPRYKITEKSQAVAFWCDPISGHATLYWYRQILGQGPELLVQFQDESVVDDSQLPKDRFSAERLKGVDSTLKIQPAELGDSAMYLCASSQDRDQPQHFGDGTRLSIL.

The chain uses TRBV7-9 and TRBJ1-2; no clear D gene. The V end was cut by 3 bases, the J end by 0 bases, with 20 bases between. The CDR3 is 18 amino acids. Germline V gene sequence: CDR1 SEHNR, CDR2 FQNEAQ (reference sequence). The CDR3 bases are TGTGCCAGCAGCTTCTTCGGCTGGGGAGACACACCTAACTATGGCTACACCTTC. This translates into CASSFFGWGDTPNYGYTF.